This entry lists 29 T cell receptor beta chains sequenced from one sample in a study of CD8 T cells in ankylosing spondylitis (dated by TCRdb to 2015 to 2018). Receptor amplification or capture employed 5' RACE. Data came from an Illumina HiSeq 2500. TCRdb cleaned the public reads at Q25 with fastp, built clones with MiXCR and kept in-frame beta chains. Identical CDR3 protein sequences are pooled into one entry, listed with their most common genes and DNA. The sample records roughly 160,000 distinct CDR3 sequences, more than 9% of which are singletons. Clones ranked in the top ten supply under 35% of the sample. The sequenced sample was blood, either unsorted or a sorted T cell fraction (not recorded which). Every receptor here comes from a male donor with ankylosing spondylitis or in good health (not recorded which).

Concerning this clonotype: Given a much more abundant clone one base away, this may be a read error. The rearrangement joins TRBV27 to TRBJ1-1; D gene ambiguous. Germline CDR1 reads MNHEY; CDR2 reads SMNVEV (reference sequence). This CDR3 spans 11 amino acids. Here the CDR3 reads CASFLRSEALF. The CDR3 nucleotides read TGTGCCAGCTTCTTACGCTCTGAAGCTTTGTTT.

At least ten counts were recorded for this clonotype. The rearrangement joins TRBV11-2 to TRBJ1-3; the D is unclear. CDR1 is SGHAT, CDR2 FQNNGV, per germline. Trimming shortened V by 1 base and J by 4 bases, and 8 bases separated the two germline ends. The CDR3 sequence is 14 residues long. CDR3 region: CASSLAASGNTIYF. The CDR3 DNA follows: TGTGCCAGCAGCTTAGCGGCATCCGGAAACACCATATATTTT.

This clonotype was picked up a small number of times. The genes are TRBV5-1 and TRBJ2-2; 11 bases match TRBD2. The trim removed 4 bases at V and 1 base at J, leaving 6 bases unmatched. This CDR3 is 17 amino acids long. CDR1 is SGHRS and CDR2 is YFSETQ in the germline V gene. CDR3 region: CASSLTSGVVNTGELFF. The CDR3 DNA sequence: TGCGCCAGCAGCCTGACTAGCGGGGTCGTGAACACCGGGGAGCTGTTTTTT.

This clonotype was observed a handful of times. The chain joins TRBV21-1 to TRBJ2-2; TRBD1, as called in the table, went unchecked against the DNA. TRBV21-1 is labeled a pseudogene. The CDR3 runs to 20 residues. In DNA form, the CDR3 reads TGTGCCAGCAGCAAAAAGTATGGGACAGGGATTGTTTGGAACACCGGGGAGCTGTTTTTT. Protein sequence: CASSKKYGTGIVWNTGELFF.

The V call is TRBV7-9, the J call TRBJ2-7; tentatively, D is TRBD2 (5 bases). Germline V gene sequence: CDR1 SEHNR, CDR2 FQNEAQ (reference sequence). This CDR3 comprises 13 residues. V was cut by 5 bases and J by 3 bases, with 11 bases left in between. The CDR3 loop is CASSHDGGYEQYF. DNA of the CDR3: TGTGCCAGCAGCCACGACGGAGGCTACGAGCAGTACTTC. The full variable domain, its missing parts supplied by reference TRBV7-9 and TRBJ2-7, is DTGVSQNPRHKITKRGQNVTFRCDPISEHNRLYWYRQTLGQGPEFLTYFQNEAQLEKSRLLSDRFSAERPKGSFSTLEIQRTEQGDSAMYLCASSHDGGYEQYFGPGTRLTVT.

This clonotype came up many times. The chain employs TRBV9 and TRBJ2-6; unclear D gene. Per germline, CDR1 SGDLS and CDR2 YYNGEE. The ends were cut back, 5 bases at V and 5 bases at J, with 14 bases in the middle. This CDR3 is 15 amino acids long. The CDR3 is CASSDGRGRANVLTF. DNA for the CDR3: TGTGCCAGCAGTGACGGTCGAGGACGGGCCAACGTCCTGACTTTC.

This clonotype occurred many times. The chain carries TRBV6-5 and TRBJ1-1; no clear D gene. There are 14 residues in the CDR3. Trimming stripped 0 bases from V and 1 base from J, with 6 bases between. Looked up from germline, CDR1 is MNHEY and CDR2 is SVGAGI. The CDR3 spells CASSYSPRNTEAFF. Here the CDR3 DNA reads TGTGCCAGCAGTTACTCGCCCAGGAACACTGAAGCTTTCTTT.

In its sample, this clonotype was seen a few times. The chain has TRBV28 and TRBJ2-7, with D possibly TRBD2 on 6 matching bases. The CDR3 has 15 amino acids. In germline, CDR1 is MDHEN, CDR2 SYDVKM. V lost 5 bases to trimming and J lost 0 bases, with 14 bases between them. The CDR3 sequence is CASSTLAWSSYEQYF. Here the CDR3 DNA reads TGTGCCAGCAGTACCCTAGCGTGGAGCTCCTACGAGCAGTACTTC.

Comments on this clonotype: A single base separates this from a much larger clone, so it may be a read error. V and J are TRBV6-5 and TRBJ2-3; tentatively, D is TRBD1 (7 bases). V was cut by 10 bases and J by 5 bases, with 13 bases left in between. This CDR3 contains 12 residues. The germline V gene encodes CDR1 MNHEY and CDR2 SVGAGI. CDR3 protein: CANRGAGDTQYF. The DNA for the CDR3 is TGTGCCAACAGGGGAGCGGGAGATACGCAGTATTTT.

This clonotype came up a few times. This chain connects TRBV6-1 to TRBJ2-7; 9 bases align to TRBD1. The CDR3 has 16 residues. The germline V gene encodes CDR1 MNHNS and CDR2 SASEGT. With 5 bases clipped from V and 4 bases from J, the junction kept 12 bases outside the gene matches. The CDR3 sequence: CASSTRTGVSVYEQYF. The CDR3 coding sequence is TGTGCCAGCAGTACGAGGACAGGGGTGTCGGTATACGAGCAGTACTTC.

Ten or more counts support this clonotype. The V gene is TRBV18, the J gene TRBJ1-6; a possible D gene is TRBD1 (5 bases). CDR1 and CDR2 from the germline V gene are KGHSH and LQKENI. Trimming took 4 bases from V and 7 from J, leaving 14 bases between them. The CDR3 covers 15 residues. The CDR3 sequence is CASSRRPGRNSPLHF. DNA of the CDR3: TGTGCCAGCTCACGACGTCCGGGACGAAATTCACCCCTCCACTTT.

This clonotype has ten or more counts. The CDR3 bases are TGTGCCAGCAGCTCAGGGAACCCCTCCTACAATGAGCAGTTCTTC. Its translation: CASSSGNPSYNEQFF. J is TRBJ2-1 and V is TRBV5-5; TRBD1 might be the D (5 bases). The CDR3 extends over 15 amino acids. The germline CDR1 and CDR2 sequences are SGHKS and YYEKEE (reference sequence). V was pared by 3 bases and J by 0 bases, with 10 bases between.

There are a few counts of this clonotype. The chain links TRBV27 to TRBJ2-2, with TRBD2 matching 12 bases. Trimming at V came to 5 bases and at J to 7 bases, leaving 8 bases not matched to a gene. The CDR3 consists of 16 residues. CDR1 is MNHEY, CDR2 SMNVEV, per germline (reference sequence). The CDR3 sequence is CASSPLAGGQIGELFF. The CDR3 coding sequence is TGTGCCAGCAGTCCTCTAGCGGGGGGGCAAATCGGGGAGCTGTTTTTT.

The rearrangement uses TRBV11-3 and TRBJ2-5; D assignment may be TRBD1 or TRBD2 (6 bases each). Germline values: CDR1 SGHNT, CDR2 YENEEA. Trimming shortened V by 5 bases and J by 4 bases, and 11 bases separated the two germline ends. The CDR3 is 13 amino acids. CDR3 sequence (DNA): TGTGCCAGCAGCCTACAGGGAGGAGAGACCCAGTACTTC. Amino acids: CASSLQGGETQYF.

This clonotype was detected many times. The chain recombines TRBV3-1 with TRBJ2-1, with TRBD2 matching 7 bases. CDR3 length: 16 amino acids. The V gene's germline CDR1 is LGHDT and CDR2 YNNKEL (reference sequence). V was clipped by 2 bases and J by 2 bases; unmatched bases: 6. The CDR3: CASSQTSGGTYNEQFF. DNA for the CDR3: TGTGCCAGCAGCCAAACCTCGGGGGGTACCTACAATGAGCAGTTCTTC.

Many counts were recorded for this clonotype. J is TRBJ2-2 and V is TRBV5-1; TRBD1 agrees at 7 bases. Germline-derived CDR1 and CDR2 are SGHRS and YFSETQ. This CDR3 has 14 residues. V gave up 3 bases and J gave up 6 bases; unmatched junction bases: 5. CDR3 DNA: TGCGCCAGCAGCTCGCAGGGGGTAGCCGGGGAGCTGTTTTTT. Protein product: CASSSQGVAGELFF.

The table lists this clonotype with many counts. The chain uses TRBV6-2 or TRBV6-3 and TRBJ2-7; possibly TRBD1 for D (5 bases). The CDR3 runs 14 residues. Per the germline V gene, CDR1 is MNHEY and CDR2 is SVGEGT. V was shortened by 6 bases and J by 5 bases, with 17 bases between the two germline ends. The chain's CDR3 is CASRDEGAYNEQYF. CDR3 DNA sequence: TGTGCCAGCAGGGATGAAGGGGCCTACAACGAGCAGTACTTC.

This clonotype was counted many times. CDR3 in DNA: TGTGCCATCAGTGGATCGAACACTGAAGCTTTCTTT. Its protein is CAISGSNTEAFF. This chain links TRBV10-3 with TRBJ1-1; D not certain. In germline, CDR1 is ENHRY, CDR2 SYGVKD. The CDR3 extends over 12 amino acids. Trimming took 4 bases from V and 1 from J, leaving 4 bases between them.

The CDR3 spells CASSLDGLYGYTF. CDR3 DNA: TGCGCCAGCAGCCTAGACGGACTCTATGGCTACACCTTC. The gene calls are TRBV5-1 and TRBJ1-2; D unclear. CDR1 and CDR2 from the germline V gene are SGHRS and YFSETQ. V lost 4 bases, J lost 4 bases, and 11 bases lay in between. CDR3 length equals 13 residues.

In its sample, this clonotype was seen a few times. The genes are TRBV29-1 and TRBJ1-4; D gene ambiguous. The germline V and J ends were trimmed by 4 bases and 8 bases, with 11 bases remaining between them. This CDR3 is built from 12 residues. Germline-derived CDR1 and CDR2 are SQVTM and ANQGSEA. CDR3 region: CSVGRTEEKLFF. The CDR3 region has the DNA TGCAGCGTTGGCCGGACGGAGGAAAAACTGTTTTTT.

The chain employs TRBV7-9 and TRBJ2-7; D is unclear. Germline V gives CDR1 SEHNR, CDR2 FQNEAQ (reference sequence). V shed 2 bases and J shed 4 bases, with 12 bases lying between them. The CDR3 totals 14 residues. CDR3 bases: TGTGCCAGCAGCTTATCACAGCCAGGATACGAGCAGTACTTC. Amino acid sequence: CASSLSQPGYEQYF.

CDR3 sequence reads: CASSPGTGSANEQFF. CDR3 coding DNA: TGTGCCAGCAGCCCCGGGACAGGCTCCGCCAATGAGCAGTTCTTC. The rearrangement links TRBV6-1 to TRBJ2-1, with 8 bases aligning to TRBD1. Trimming removed 6 bases from V and 6 bases from J; junction bases left unmatched: 10. Germline CDR1 reads MNHNS; CDR2 reads SASEGT. The CDR3 runs 15 residues.

V is TRBV29-1 and J is TRBJ2-3; 16 bases align to TRBD2. The junction had 2 bases not matched to a gene; V was cut back by 2 bases and J by 0 bases. The CDR3 loop spans 17 amino acids. Per germline, CDR1 SQVTM and CDR2 ANQGSEA. CDR3: CSVERGLAGGSTDTQYF. CDR3 bases: TGCAGCGTTGAAAGGGGACTAGCGGGGGGGAGCACAGATACGCAGTATTTT.

This clonotype has a count of ten or more. The V call is TRBV6-1, the J call TRBJ1-2; D gene unclear. Germline V gene sequence: CDR1 MNHNS, CDR2 SASEGT. The germline V and J ends were trimmed by 1 base and 0 bases, with 6 bases remaining between them. This CDR3 contains 14 residues. The chain's CDR3 is CASSEGASNYGYTF. In nucleotides, the CDR3 is TGTGCCAGCAGTGAAGGAGCCTCTAACTATGGCTACACCTTC.

This clonotype was recorded many times. The V and J genes are TRBV5-1 and TRBJ1-1; D might be TRBD1 (6 bases). The germline gives CDR1 SGHRS, CDR2 YFSETQ. The CDR3 has 15 amino acids. V lost 4 bases, J lost 4 bases, and 17 bases lay in between. DNA of the CDR3: TGCGCCAGCAGCGCAGGAGGGGGAGGGGGCACTGAAGCTTTCTTT. Translating it yields CASSAGGGGGTEAFF. Looking up the rest from reference TRBV5-1 and TRBJ1-1 gives the full variable domain: KAGVTQTPRYLIKTRGQQVTLSCSPISGHRSVSWYQQTPGQGLQFLFEYFSETQRNKGNFPGRFSGRQFSNSRSEMNVSTLELGDSALYLCASSAGGGGGTEAFFGQGTRLTVV.

The rearrangement links TRBV20-1 to TRBJ2-5; D might be TRBD1 or TRBD2, each matching 5 bases. The CDR3 sequence is 12 residues long. Trimming took off 4 bases at V and 5 bases at J, with 11 bases between the two ends. Germline assignment: CDR1 DFQATT and CDR2 SNEGSKA (reference sequence). CDR3 loop: CSATPGTETQYF. The DNA for the CDR3 is TGCAGTGCTACCCCAGGGACCGAGACCCAGTACTTC.

In this sample, this clonotype turned up many times. The CDR3 DNA reads TGTGCCAGCAGTTACGGCGGAGCAATGAACACTGAAGCTTTCTTT. This gives the protein CASSYGGAMNTEAFF. This sequence joins TRBV6-5 and TRBJ1-1; D is uncertain. V was trimmed by 2 bases and J by 0 bases, leaving 10 bases between them. Germline-derived CDR1 and CDR2 are MNHEY and SVGAGI. There are 15 residues in the CDR3.

This clonotype was seen a handful of times. V gene TRBV15 combines with J gene TRBJ2-5; D not certain. V lost 0 bases to trimming and J lost 3 bases, with 5 bases between them. CDR3 length: 13 residues. Germline V gives CDR1 LNHNV, CDR2 YYDKDF (reference sequence). CDR3 protein: CATSRDQEETQYF. The CDR3 DNA sequence: TGTGCCACCAGCAGAGACCAGGAAGAGACCCAGTACTTC. Supplemented by reference TRBV15 and TRBJ2-5, the full variable domain reads DAMVIQNPRYQVTQFGKPVTLSCSQTLNHNVMYWYQQKSSQAPKLLFHYYDKDFNNEADTPDNFQSRRPNTSFCFLDIRSPGLGDTAMYLCATSRDQEETQYFGPGTRLLVL.

This chain uses TRBV7-4 with TRBJ2-3; 10 nucleotides line up with TRBD2. The J segment lost 6 bases and the V segment lost 7 bases, leaving 19 bases of the junction unmatched. CDR1 is SGHVT, CDR2 SQSDAQ, per germline. This CDR3 spans 18 amino acids. The CDR3 sequence: CASMWKEGSGGFADTQYF. The CDR3 DNA is TGTGCCAGCATGTGGAAGGAGGGTAGCGGGGGGTTCGCGGATACGCAGTATTTT.